These T cell receptor beta chains were read from a single sample in a study of T cells after yellow fever vaccination. One entry per CDR3 protein, called by TCRdb with MiXCR from the 5' RACE reads. The table has some 300,000 distinct CDR3 sequences, roughly 9% seen once. Sequencing used CD4+ T cells sorted from PBMCs, obtained 5 days after the yellow fever booster vaccination. These receptors were collected from a man aged 18 to 30 who received the YFV17D yellow fever vaccine. Both conserved end residues are part of each CDR3. Clone size, where shown, is once, few, many, or a class for clones that have expanded.

TRBV11-2	.	TRBJ1-1	CASSLVQGRTEAFF
TRBV6-2/TRBV6-3	once	TRBJ1-2	CASSPPTAANYGYTF
TRBV7-9	many	TRBJ2-1	CASSPGLAGFYNEQFF
TRBV20-1	few	TRBJ2-7	CSASLGIYEQYF
TRBV6-5	many	TRBJ2-5	CASSYSYQGEETQYF
TRBV7-2	many	TRBJ2-5	CASSWTSGVGETQYF
TRBV3-1	many	TRBJ2-4	CASSLRGGNIQYF
TRBV12-3/TRBV12-4	.	TRBJ1-2	CASSLLRGYGYTF
TRBV27	.	TRBJ1-3	CASSERQGFSGNTIYF
TRBV20-1	many	TRBJ2-3	CSARGLASTDTQYF
TRBV12-3/TRBV12-4	.	TRBJ1-1	CATRLSPTEAFF
TRBV5-1	few	TRBJ2-5	CASSLAPEQETQYF
TRBV11-1	.	TRBJ2-5	CASSLGLAGKTQYF
TRBV24-1	.	TRBJ2-1	CATSDSRTGWRNEQFF
TRBV7-3	.	TRBJ2-7	CASSSQSSGDEQYF
TRBV5-1	many	TRBJ2-2	CASSRGRVAGELFF
TRBV5-1	many	TRBJ1-1	CASRGQPFTLNTEAFF
TRBV12-3/TRBV12-4	few	TRBJ1-4	CASSPTGRPNEKLFF
TRBV18	.	TRBJ2-5	CASSPSPSGGETQYF
TRBV7-2	few	TRBJ2-5	CASSLYRSGAETQYF
TRBV6-5	few	TRBJ2-3	CASSSLRRGGADTQYF
TRBV12-3/TRBV12-4	few	TRBJ2-3	CASMARATQYF
TRBV12-3/TRBV12-4	few	TRBJ2-7	CASSLRSSGRSSYEQYF
TRBV6-5	few	TRBJ2-1	CASSYSVLDNEQFF
TRBV30	many	TRBJ2-1	CAWSGDWDNEQFF
TRBV12-3/TRBV12-4	many	TRBJ2-7	CASSLRWTSGPRSSYEQYF
TRBV7-9	few	TRBJ2-1	CASSFGMGMDEQFF
TRBV11-3	few	TRBJ1-1	CASSRPVDRSGNNTEAFF